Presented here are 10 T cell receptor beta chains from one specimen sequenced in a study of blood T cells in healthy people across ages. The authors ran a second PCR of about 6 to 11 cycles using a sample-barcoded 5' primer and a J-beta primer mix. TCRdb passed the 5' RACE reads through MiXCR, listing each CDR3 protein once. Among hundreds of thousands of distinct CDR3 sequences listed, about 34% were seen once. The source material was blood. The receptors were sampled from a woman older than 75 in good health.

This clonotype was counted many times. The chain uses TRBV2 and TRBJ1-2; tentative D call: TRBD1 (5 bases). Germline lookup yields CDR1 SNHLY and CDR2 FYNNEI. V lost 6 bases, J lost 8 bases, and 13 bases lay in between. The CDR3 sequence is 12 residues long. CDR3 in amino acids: CASRQGGAGYTF. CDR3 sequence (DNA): TGTGCCAGCAGGCAGGGTGGGGCCGGCTACACCTTC.

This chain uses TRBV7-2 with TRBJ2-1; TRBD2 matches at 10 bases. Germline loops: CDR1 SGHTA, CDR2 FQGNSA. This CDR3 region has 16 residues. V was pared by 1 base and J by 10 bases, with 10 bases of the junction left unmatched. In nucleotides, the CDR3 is TGTGCCAGCAGCTTAGTTCGAGCGGGAGGGACCTACGAGCAGTTCTTC. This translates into CASSLVRAGGTYEQFF.

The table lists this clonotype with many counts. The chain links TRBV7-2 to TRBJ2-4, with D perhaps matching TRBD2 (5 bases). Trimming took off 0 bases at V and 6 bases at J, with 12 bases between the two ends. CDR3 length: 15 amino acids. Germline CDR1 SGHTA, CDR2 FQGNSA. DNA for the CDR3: TGTGCCAGCAGCTTAGCCGGGGAAGGATTAAACATTCAGTACTTC. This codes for CASSLAGEGLNIQYF.

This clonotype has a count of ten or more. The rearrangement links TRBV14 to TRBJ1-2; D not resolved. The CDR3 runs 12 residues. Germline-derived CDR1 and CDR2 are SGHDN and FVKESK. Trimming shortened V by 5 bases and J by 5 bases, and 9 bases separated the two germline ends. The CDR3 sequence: CASSEGGYGYTF. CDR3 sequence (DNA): TGTGCCAGCAGCGAAGGTGGTTATGGCTACACCTTC. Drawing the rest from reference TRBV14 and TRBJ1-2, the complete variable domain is EAGVTQFPSHSVIEKGQTVTLRCDPISGHDNLYWYRRVMGKEIKFLLHFVKESKQDESGMPNNRFLAERTGGTYSTLKVQPAELEDSGVYFCASSEGGYGYTFGSGTRLTVV.

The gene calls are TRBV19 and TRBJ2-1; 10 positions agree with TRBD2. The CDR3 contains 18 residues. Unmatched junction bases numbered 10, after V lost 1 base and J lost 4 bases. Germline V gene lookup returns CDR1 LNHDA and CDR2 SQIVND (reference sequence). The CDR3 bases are TGTGCCAGTAGTATAGGTAGTCTAGCGGGGGAGATGTACAATGAGCAGTTCTTC. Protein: CASSIGSLAGEMYNEQFF.

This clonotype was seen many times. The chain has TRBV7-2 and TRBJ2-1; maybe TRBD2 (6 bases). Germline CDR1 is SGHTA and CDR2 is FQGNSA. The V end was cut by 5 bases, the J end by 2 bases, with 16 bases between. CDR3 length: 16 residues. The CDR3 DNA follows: TGTGCCAGCAGCCCTCTTAGGCTAGCGACCTACAATGAGCAGTTCTTC. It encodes CASSPLRLATYNEQFF.

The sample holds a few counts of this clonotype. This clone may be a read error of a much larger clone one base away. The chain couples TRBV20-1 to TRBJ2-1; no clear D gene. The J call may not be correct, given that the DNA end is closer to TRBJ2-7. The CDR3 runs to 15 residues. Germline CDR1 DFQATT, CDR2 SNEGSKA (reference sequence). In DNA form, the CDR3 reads TGCAGTGCTAGACCCATAGCCATCTCCTACAATGAGCAGTACTTC. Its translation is CSARPIAISYNEQYF.

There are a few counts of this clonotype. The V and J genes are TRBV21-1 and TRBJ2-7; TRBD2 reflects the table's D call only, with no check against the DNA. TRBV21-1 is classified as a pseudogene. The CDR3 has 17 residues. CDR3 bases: TGTGCCAGCAGGGAAAAAAGGCTAGCGGGGGGGCCTAACGAGCAGTACTTC. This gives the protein CASREKRLAGGPNEQYF.

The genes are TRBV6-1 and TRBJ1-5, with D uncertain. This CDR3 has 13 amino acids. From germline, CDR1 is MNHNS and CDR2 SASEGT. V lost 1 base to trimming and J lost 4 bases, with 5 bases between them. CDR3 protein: CASSEGKNQPQHF. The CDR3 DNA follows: TGTGCCAGCAGTGAAGGGAAAAATCAGCCCCAGCATTTT.

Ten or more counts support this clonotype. The CDR3 loop reads CASSLGTGRQETQYF. CDR3 nucleotide sequence: TGCGCCAGCAGCCTCGGGACAGGGCGCCAAGAGACCCAGTACTTC. The chain has TRBV5-1 and TRBJ2-5; 9 bases line up with TRBD1. Per the germline V gene, CDR1 is SGHRS and CDR2 is YFSETQ. After removal of 4 bases from V and 1 base from J, the junction contained 5 bases not matched to a gene. This CDR3 is 15 amino acids long.